This T cell receptor (beta chain) was sequenced in a study of cytomegalovirus exposure and HLA in healthy donors. Study observations and caveats: Later genetic work tied a missense DCLRE1C variant to beta-chain V and J trimming.

As to this clone: Its antigen is undetermined.

The CDR3 has 14 amino acids. CDR1 and CDR2 from the germline V gene are SGHDT and YYEEEE. V shed 0 bases and J 3 bases; nucleotides not matched to a gene: 3. The PCR made use of 60 Vbeta and 13 Jbeta primers. Sequencing was performed with immunoSEQ multiplex PCR; in TCRdb, only in-frame clones are kept and a portion is missing. The sample shows approximately 150,000 clones, about 80% of them seen only once. Material for sequencing was PBMCs. This clonotype originated in a young man in good health and CMV-seropositive. The chain joins TRBV5-6 to TRBJ2-7, with 7 bases identical to TRBD1. In DNA, the CDR3 is TGTGCCAGCAGCTTGGGACAGGGAGTCTACGAGCAGTACTTC. This codes for CASSLGQGVYEQYF.